These 31 T cell receptor beta chains share one sample of origin, sequenced in a study of esophageal squamous cell carcinoma under preoperative chemotherapy (dated by TCRdb to 2016 to 2019). The sample's time point, from its label and the paper: before preoperative PTX-NDP chemotherapy. The library was made by PCR. The sequencer was a HiSeq X Ten. TCRdb reanalyzed the raw reads on its own, using fastp at Q25 for trimming and MiXCR for clone calling, and kept in-frame beta chains. All rows with the same CDR3 protein become a single entry with the most common DNA and genes. Counted in this sample were about 30,000 distinct CDR3 sequences; roughly 52% of them appeared once. Approximately 12% of the sample is taken by the ten largest. This sample was gathered from a patient given preoperative chemotherapy. The receptors were sampled from a human donor with esophageal squamous cell carcinoma. The donor label of this sample is uncertain.

Judged by abundance, this clonotype is medium-sized. The rearrangement joins TRBV7-6 to TRBJ2-2; TRBD1 is a possible D gene (5 bases). Germline CDR1 and CDR2: SGHVS and FNYEAQ. The length of the CDR3 is 17 residues. V was pared by 1 base and J by 6 bases, with 18 bases between. The CDR3 DNA reads as TGTGCCAGCAGCTTAGATATAACCAGGGCACATGCCGGGGAGCTGTTTTTT. Encoded protein: CASSLDITRAHAGELFF.

Of note for this clonotype: The junction and the germline gene differ at one end; a read error may be behind it. J is TRBJ2-3 and V is TRBV10-1; D not certain. Germline CDR1 and CDR2: WNHNN and SYGVQD (reference sequence). CDR3 length: 11 residues. CDR3 in amino acids: CASSVANTQYF. CDR3 in DNA: TGCGCCAGCAGTGTAGCAAACACGCAGTATTTC.

This clonotype was seen more than once but under ten times. The CDR3, as DNA: TGTGCCAGCAGCTCGGGGACAGGGGCCCGCACAGATACGCAGTATTTT. It translates to CASSSGTGARTDTQYF. The chain has TRBV7-2 and TRBJ2-3, with 10 bases identical to TRBD1. The V gene's germline CDR1 is SGHTA and CDR2 FQGNSA. Losses at the gene ends were 4 bases for V and 1 base for J; bases not matched to a gene: 5. This CDR3 has 16 residues.

This clonotype was seen a handful of times. The CDR3 here is CASVRGGNTDTQYF. The CDR3 coding sequence is TGTGCCAGCGTCCGGGGAGGAAACACAGATACGCAGTATTTT. V and J are TRBV12-3 or TRBV12-4 and TRBJ2-3, with D tentatively TRBD2 (6 bases). The CDR3 is 14 residues long. V lost 8 bases and J lost 2, with 14 bases in between.

As to this clonotype: The junction shows a germline mismatch at one end, possibly a read error. The V and J genes are TRBV7-9 and TRBJ2-3; D may be TRBD1 (7 bases). Germline V gene lookup returns CDR1 SEHNR and CDR2 FQNEAQ (reference sequence). The CDR3 spans 17 residues. The CDR3 DNA is TGTGCCAGCAGTCAAAGTGGCGGGACAGCGAACACAGAGGAGCAGTTTTTT. This codes for CASSQSGGTANTEEQFF.

This chain uses TRBV20-1 with TRBJ2-7, with 7 nucleotides matching TRBD2. The CDR3 consists of 14 residues. Germline values: CDR1 DFQATT, CDR2 SNEGSKA (reference sequence). V lost 6 bases to trimming and J lost 1 base; unmatched junction nucleotides: 9. This CDR3 reads CSALAGLESYEQYF. Here the CDR3 DNA reads TGCAGTGCCTTAGCAGGACTAGAATCCTACGAGCAGTACTTC.

There are a few counts of this clonotype. This chain links TRBV12-3 or TRBV12-4 with TRBJ2-1; 8 bases are shared with TRBD2. The CDR3 consists of 14 residues. The V and J ends lost 7 bases and 5 bases, in that order; junction bases with no gene match: 7. The CDR3 DNA follows: TGTGCCAGCACACGGGGGGGCCGAGACAATGAGCAGTTCTTC. Protein product: CASTRGGRDNEQFF.

V usage is TRBV19 and J usage is TRBJ2-3; 14 bases map to TRBD2. CDR1 and CDR2 from the germline V gene are LNHDA and SQIVND (reference sequence). CDR3 length: 17 amino acids. Unmatched junction bases numbered 8, after V lost 5 bases and J lost 4 bases. The CDR3: CASSQTGLAGVADTQYF. The CDR3 nucleotides are TGTGCCAGTAGTCAAACGGGACTAGCGGGAGTGGCAGATACGCAGTATTTT.

Concerning this clonotype itself: The junction shows a germline mismatch at one end, possibly a read error. The chain recombines TRBV6-1 with TRBJ2-4; 8 positions agree with TRBD2. From germline, CDR1 is MNHNS and CDR2 SASEGT. The CDR3 spans 16 residues. As DNA, the CDR3 is TGTGCCAGCAGCGTATCGGGGCGGGGGGCCAAAAACATTCAGTATTTC. This translates into CASSVSGRGAKNIQYF.

As DNA, the CDR3 is TGTGCCAGCAGCCCTCCCGGGACAGGGATGAATGAGCAGTACTTC. As protein: CASSPPGTGMNEQYF. The V call is TRBV11-2, the J call TRBJ2-1; 9 positions agree with TRBD1. The end of the DNA fits TRBJ2-7 better, so the J call may be wrong. Germline V gene lookup returns CDR1 SGHAT and CDR2 FQNNGV. The CDR3 is 15 residues long.

The rearrangement uses TRBV5-1 and TRBJ2-1, with D possibly TRBD2 on 6 matching bases. The CDR3 loop spans 16 amino acids. The ends were cut back, 4 bases at V and 6 bases at J, with 20 bases in the middle. Germline loops: CDR1 SGHRS, CDR2 YFSETQ. CDR3 sequence: CASSPQAGSTPNEQFF. As DNA, the CDR3 is TGCGCCAGCAGCCCCCAGGCGGGATCGACCCCCAATGAGCAGTTCTTC.

The chain recombines TRBV28 with TRBJ2-1; D might be TRBD1 (6 bases). This CDR3 comprises 15 residues. Deletions cut 6 bases from V and 0 bases from J, with 12 bases between. Germline V gene sequence: CDR1 MDHEN, CDR2 SYDVKM. The CDR3 DNA sequence: TGTGCCAGCAGACTCGGACAGAACTCCTACAATGAGCAGTTCTTC. This codes for CASRLGQNSYNEQFF. Looking up the rest from reference TRBV28 and TRBJ2-1 gives the full variable domain: DVKVTQSSRYLVKRTGEKVFLECVQDMDHENMFWYRQDPGLGLRLIYFSYDVKMKEKGDIPEGYSVSREKKERFSLILESASTNQTSMYLCASRLGQNSYNEQFFGPGTRLTVL.

This clonotype was observed a few times. This chain joins TRBV27 and TRBJ2-1; 8 nucleotides match TRBD2. CDR3 length: 16 amino acids. CDR1 and CDR2 from the germline V gene are MNHEY and SMNVEV (reference sequence). The J segment lost 3 bases and the V segment lost 0 bases, leaving 4 bases of the junction unmatched. CDR3: CASSLSSGRIYNEQFF. The CDR3 region has the DNA TGTGCCAGCAGTTTATCAAGCGGGAGAATCTACAATGAGCAGTTCTTC.

The rearrangement links TRBV4-1 to TRBJ2-3; 7 nucleotides line up with TRBD1. Germline CDR1 is MGHRA and CDR2 is YSYEKL. V was pared by 4 bases and J by 5 bases, with 12 bases of the junction left unmatched. The CDR3 runs 16 residues. The CDR3 region is CASSRGGGSGKDTQYF. CDR3 bases: TGCGCCAGCAGCCGAGGGGGCGGCTCTGGGAAAGATACGCAGTATTTT.

Regarding this clonotype: Lacking the conserved final phenylalanine or tryptophan, this CDR3 likely reflects a read error. Because the CDR3's place on the DNA is in doubt, the DNA is left out and the CDR3 is given as listed by TCRdb. V and J are TRBV7-3 and TRBJ2-1. CDR1 is SGHTA and CDR2 is FQGTGA in the germline V gene. The length of the CDR3 is 13 amino acids, counting both ends. This CDR3 reads CASSLMIGEEVFL.

Relative to its sample, this clonotype is medium-sized. Just one base apart from a much larger clone, this may be a read error. The gene calls are TRBV7-3 and TRBJ2-5; no definite D call. Germline V gives CDR1 SGHTA, CDR2 FQGTGA. The CDR3 has 12 amino acids. Trimming took off 1 base at V and 11 bases at J, with 11 bases between the two ends. The chain's CDR3 is CASSLSDGEQYF. The CDR3 bases are TGTGCCAGCAGCTTAAGTGATGGTGAGCAGTACTTC.

V is TRBV12-3 or TRBV12-4 and J is TRBJ2-1; TRBD2 is a possible D gene (6 bases). CDR3 length: 14 residues. V was trimmed by 0 bases and J by 12 bases, leaving 15 bases between them. The CDR3 sequence is CASSLASYGGTQFF. CDR3 nucleotide sequence: TGTGCCAGCAGTTTAGCCTCGTACGGGGGTACGCAGTTCTTC.

The CDR3 region is CAGGRDAGSQYF. In DNA form, the CDR3 reads TGTGCCGGGGGCCGAGATGCAGGGAGCCAGTACTTC. V is TRBV7-2 and J is TRBJ2-1, with D possibly TRBD1 on 6 matching bases. TRBJ2-5 explains the end of the DNA better; the J call may be wrong. Germline V gene sequence: CDR1 SGHTA, CDR2 FQGNSA. The CDR3 has 12 residues.

There are a few counts of this clonotype. The chain uses TRBV27 and TRBJ2-1, with D uncertain. CDR3 length: 11 amino acids. The V end lost 3 bases, the J end lost 4 bases, and 1 base lay between the germline ends. CDR1 and CDR2 from the germline V gene are MNHEY and SMNVEV (reference sequence). CDR3 DNA sequence: TGTGCCAGCAGTTTTTACAATGAGCAGTTCTTC. Its protein is CASSFYNEQFF.

This clonotype was recorded many times. This chain links TRBV6-1 with TRBJ1-1; TRBD1 agrees at 7 bases. This CDR3 spans 11 amino acids. V lost 7 bases and J lost 8; bases outside the gene matches: 4. The germline CDR1 and CDR2 sequences are MNHNS and SASEGT. The CDR3 here is CASTWDSEAFF. CDR3 DNA sequence: TGTGCCAGCACCTGGGACAGCGAAGCTTTCTTT.

On this clonotype itself: This CDR3 is missing its conserved last phenylalanine or tryptophan, likely due to a read error. The DNA is omitted, as the CDR3 cannot be located on it reliably, and the CDR3 follows TCRdb's listing. V and J are TRBV11-3 and TRBJ2-1; the table's D call, TRBD2, has no DNA check behind it. The CDR3 has 14 amino acids, counting both end residues. CDR1 SGHNT and CDR2 YENEEA come from the germline V gene. The CDR3 sequence: CASSLAGSEQFFGP.

As regards this clonotype: An end of the junction does not agree with germline; a read error may underlie this. V is TRBV7-2 and J is TRBJ2-5; no firm D call. CDR3 length: 16 residues. CDR1 is SGHTA, CDR2 FQGNSA, per germline. Here the CDR3 DNA reads TGTGCCAGCAGCTTAGCCGGGCGCCGGGCCAAAGACACCCAGTACTTC. As protein: CASSLAGRRAKDTQYF.

Of note for this clonotype: The junction departs from germline at one end; a sequencing error may be responsible. This chain joins TRBV7-2 and TRBJ2-5, with unresolved D. CDR1 is SGHTA and CDR2 is FQGNSA in the germline V gene. CDR3 length equals 14 residues. CDR3 nucleotides: TGTGCGGGCAGCGTGGGCGGTGTCGAGGATACCCAGTATTTC. The encoded protein is CAGSVGGVEDTQYF.

Of note for this clonotype: The junction departs from germline at one end; a sequencing error may be responsible. The chain links TRBV6-1 to TRBJ2-3; either TRBD1 or TRBD2 may fit D (5 bases each). Germline lookup yields CDR1 MNHNS and CDR2 SASEGT. The CDR3 runs to 16 residues. The CDR3 loop is CASSDFWGCYKDTQYF. The DNA for the CDR3 is TGTGCCAGCAGTGACTTTTGGGGGTGCTACAAAGATACGCAGTACTTT.

This clonotype is classed as medium-sized. The rearrangement links TRBV11-1 to TRBJ2-1, with D maybe TRBD1 (6 bases). Germline V gives CDR1 SGHAT, CDR2 FQDESV (reference sequence). The ends were cut back, 2 bases at V and 5 bases at J, with 10 bases in the middle. This CDR3 spans 14 amino acids. The CDR3 here is CASSLLAGDNEQFF. DNA for the CDR3: TGTGCCAGCAGCTTACTCGCAGGGGACAATGAGCAGTTCTTC.

Points on this clonotype: The CDR3 end shows no conserved phenylalanine or tryptophan, and so a read error is likely. The DNA is left out, because the CDR3 cannot be placed on it with certainty; the CDR3 is given as TCRdb lists it. The gene calls are TRBV7-6 and TRBJ2-5. The germline CDR1 and CDR2 sequences are SGHVS and FNYEAQ. Inclusive of both ends, the CDR3 amounts to 14 amino acids. This chain's CDR3 is CASSLDGHQESQYL.

This clonotype has a count of ten or more. The chain employs TRBV6-1 and TRBJ2-7, with 8 bases aligning to TRBD2. Germline V CDR1 and CDR2: MNHNS, SASEGT. The CDR3 spans 15 residues. V shed 4 bases, J shed 2 bases, and the junction held 7 bases outside the gene matches. CDR3 DNA sequence: TGTGCCAGCAGTGGGGCGGGGGGCGCGCCCTACGAGCAGTACTTC. Translation: CASSGAGGAPYEQYF.

About this clonotype: Without the conserved terminal phenylalanine or tryptophan, this CDR3 likely stems from a read error. The DNA is omitted, as the CDR3 cannot be located on it reliably, and the CDR3 follows TCRdb's listing. The chain links TRBV7-2 to TRBJ2-5; the table's D call TRBD2 went unverified against the DNA. The CDR3 is made up of 16 amino acids, end residues included. In germline, CDR1 is SGHTA, CDR2 FQGNSA. CDR3 residues: CASSGGRGGGEESQFS.

This clonotype was counted between two and nine times. DNA of the CDR3: TGTGCCAGCAGCTCAGCCTACGAGCAGTACTTC. It specifies CASSSAYEQYF. J is TRBJ2-5 and V is TRBV11-1; D call uncertain. The end of the DNA is better explained by TRBJ2-7, so the J call may be wrong. The length of the CDR3 is 11 residues. Germline V gene data show CDR1 as SGHAT and CDR2 as FQDESV (reference sequence).

This clonotype occurred many times. The rearrangement joins TRBV7-3 to TRBJ2-5, with TRBD2 matching 7 bases. Trimming cost V 1 base and J 4 bases; bases outside gene matches: 6. This CDR3 spans 15 amino acids. CDR1 and CDR2 (germline): SGHTA, FQGTGA. CDR3 in DNA: TGTGCCAGCAGCTTAAATGGGGTAGCGGGAGAGACCCAGTACTTC. This codes for CASSLNGVAGETQYF.

About this clonotype itself: The final CDR3 position lacks the conserved phenylalanine or tryptophan, pointing to a likely read error. The chain carries TRBV7-2 and TRBJ2-5; perhaps TRBD2 as D (5 bases). The CDR3 is 13 amino acids. CDR1 and CDR2 (germline): SGHTA, FQGNSA. The CDR3, as DNA: TGTGCCGGCAGCTCGACGGGGCAAGAGACCCAGTACTCC. This translates into CAGSSTGQETQYS.